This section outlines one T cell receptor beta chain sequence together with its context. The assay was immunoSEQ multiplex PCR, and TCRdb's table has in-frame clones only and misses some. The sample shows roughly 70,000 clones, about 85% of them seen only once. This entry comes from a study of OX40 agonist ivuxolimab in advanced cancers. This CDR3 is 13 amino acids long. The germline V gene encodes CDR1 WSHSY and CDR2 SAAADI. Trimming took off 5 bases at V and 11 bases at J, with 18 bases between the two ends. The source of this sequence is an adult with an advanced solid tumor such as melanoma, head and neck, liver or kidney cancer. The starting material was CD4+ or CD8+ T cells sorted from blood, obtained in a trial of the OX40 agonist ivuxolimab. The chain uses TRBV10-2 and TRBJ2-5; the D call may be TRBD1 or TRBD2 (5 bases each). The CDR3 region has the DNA TGCGCCAGCAGTCCCGGGACCCAAAAGTGGCAGTACTTC. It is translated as CASSPGTQKWQYF.